The clone carrying this T cell receptor beta chain was found a few times. Its antigen remains unknown. The data were obtained in a study of vaccination and CD4 T cells after COVID-19. Findings and caveats of the study: Median reactive clonotypes, those recognizing SARS-CoV-2, rose from approximately 21 to 40, not significantly.

The treatment denotes: roughly nine-day PBMC culture with coronavirus spike peptide pools or control peptides (ViraFEST assay). Dates of PCR positivity, March to December 2020, preceded the US Alpha, Beta and Delta variants. The Oncomine TCR Beta short-read assay generated sequence data from the DNA of cultured CD4+ T cells. Each CDR3 protein is one row after TCRdb ran MiXCR on the PCR reads. The sample has about 20,000 distinct CDR3 sequences, about 39% seen once. From germline, CDR1 is SGHRS and CDR2 YFSETQ. V dropped 2 bases and J dropped 4; count of bases not matched to a gene: 2. CDR3 length: 14 amino acids.

Sequenced material: CD4+ T cells from blood, cultured in vitro. The source is a human donor who had recovered from COVID-19. V gene TRBV5-1 combines with J gene TRBJ2-3; TRBD2 aligns across 9 bases. The DNA of the CDR3 is TGCGCCAGCAGCTTACGGACTAGCGCAGATACGCAGTATTTT. Its protein is CASSLRTSADTQYF.